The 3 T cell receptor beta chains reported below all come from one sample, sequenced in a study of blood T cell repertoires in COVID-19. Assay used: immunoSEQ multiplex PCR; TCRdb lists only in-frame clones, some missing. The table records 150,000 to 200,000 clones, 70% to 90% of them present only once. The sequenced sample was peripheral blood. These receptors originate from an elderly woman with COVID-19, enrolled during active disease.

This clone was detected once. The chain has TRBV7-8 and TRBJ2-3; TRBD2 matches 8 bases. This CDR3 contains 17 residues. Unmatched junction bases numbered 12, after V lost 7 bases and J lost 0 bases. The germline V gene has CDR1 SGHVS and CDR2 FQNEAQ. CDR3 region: CASTGILAGNSTDTQYF. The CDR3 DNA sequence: TGTGCCAGCACCGGAATCTTAGCGGGGAATAGCACAGATACGCAGTATTTT.

The DNA of the CDR3 is TGTGCCAGCAGCCCGGGGACGGAGGGTGAAGCTTTCTTT. This encodes CASSPGTEGEAFF. The V call is TRBV7-9, the J call TRBJ1-1; D is perhaps TRBD1 (5 bases). CDR3 length: 13 amino acids. Germline V CDR1 and CDR2: SEHNR, FQNEAQ (reference sequence). Trimming removed 5 bases from V and 7 bases from J, with 14 bases in between.

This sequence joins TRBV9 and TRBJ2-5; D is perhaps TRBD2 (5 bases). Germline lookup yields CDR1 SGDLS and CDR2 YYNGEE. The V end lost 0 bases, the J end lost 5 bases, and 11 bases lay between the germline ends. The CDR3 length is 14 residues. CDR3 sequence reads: CASSVGGVGETQYF. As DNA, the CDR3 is TGTGCCAGCAGCGTAGGGGGAGTTGGGGAGACCCAGTACTTC.